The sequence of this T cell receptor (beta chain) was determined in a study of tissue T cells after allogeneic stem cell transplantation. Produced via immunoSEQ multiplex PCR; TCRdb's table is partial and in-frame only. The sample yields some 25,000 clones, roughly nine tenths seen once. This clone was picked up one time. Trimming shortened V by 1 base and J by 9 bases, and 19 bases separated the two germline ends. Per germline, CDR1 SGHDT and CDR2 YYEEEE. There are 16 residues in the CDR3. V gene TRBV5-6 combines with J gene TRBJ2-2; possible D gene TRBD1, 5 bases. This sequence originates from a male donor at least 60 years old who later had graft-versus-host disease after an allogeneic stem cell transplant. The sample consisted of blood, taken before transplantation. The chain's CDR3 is CASSLRQGNVHWELFF. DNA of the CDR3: TGTGCCAGCAGCTTGAGGCAGGGAAATGTTCATTGGGAGCTGTTTTTT.